Each of the 11 T cell receptor beta chains below was sequenced from the same sample in a study of radiotherapy plus CTLA-4 blockade in lung cancer. Using immunoSEQ multiplex PCR, the repertoire was profiled, and TCRdb retains in-frame clones only, with some absent. The sample lists some 41,000 clones; roughly 67% were seen once. The sample in question was peripheral blood, obtained from a patient treated with radiotherapy plus ipilimumab. These receptors were obtained from a human donor with non-small cell lung cancer who had a partial response to radiotherapy plus ipilimumab.

The V and J genes are TRBV27 and TRBJ2-7; a weak D match, TRBD1 (5 bases). The CDR3 is 13 residues long. Trimming shortened V by 6 bases and J by 1 base, and 10 bases separated the two germline ends. Germline CDR1 is MNHEY and CDR2 is SMNVEV (reference sequence). The CDR3 sequence is CASRQVFSYEQYF. The CDR3 DNA reads TGTGCCAGCAGACAGGTTTTTTCCTACGAGCAGTACTTC.

This sequence joins TRBV6-5 and TRBJ1-5, with TRBD1 as a possible D gene (5 bases). Germline loops: CDR1 MNHEY, CDR2 SVGAGI. V shed 3 bases and J shed 5 bases, with 14 bases lying between them. There are 15 residues in the CDR3. The CDR3 region is CASSYRVWGDQPQHF. The CDR3 coding sequence is TGTGCCAGCAGTTATAGGGTGTGGGGGGATCAGCCCCAGCATTTT.

The chain uses TRBV5-4 and TRBJ2-5; 10 nucleotides agree with TRBD2. The CDR3 has 15 residues. The J segment lost 5 bases and the V segment lost 3 bases, leaving 7 bases of the junction unmatched. The germline V gene has CDR1 SGHNT and CDR2 YYREEE (reference sequence). The CDR3 sequence is CASSSRLAGVETQYF. For the CDR3, the DNA is TGTGCCAGCAGCTCCCGACTAGCGGGTGTTGAGACCCAGTACTTC.

Only one count was recorded for this clone. Other DNA sequences within the sample encode an identical CDR3. V and J are TRBV5-1 and TRBJ2-7; D gene uncertain. Deletions cut 0 bases from V and 0 bases from J, with 7 bases between. The germline gives CDR1 SGHRS, CDR2 YFSETQ. The CDR3 totals 14 residues. The CDR3, as DNA: TGCGCCAGCAGCTTGGGAGTTACCTCCTACGAGCAGTACTTC. Protein sequence: CASSLGVTSYEQYF.

The CDR3 DNA reads TGTGCCAGCAGCTTTTGGGGGCGGGATGAGCAGTTCTTC. This sequence encodes CASSFWGRDEQFF. This chain uses TRBV5-6 with TRBJ2-1; a weak D match, TRBD1 (6 bases). The V gene lost 2 bases and the J gene lost 8 bases, with 11 bases spanning the gap. CDR1 SGHDT and CDR2 YYEEEE come from the germline V gene. This CDR3 region has 13 residues.

The chain recombines TRBV29-1 with TRBJ2-7, with D possibly matching TRBD1 (6 bases). V dropped 5 bases and J dropped 6 bases, with 20 bases sitting between them. The CDR3 consists of 14 residues. Germline V gene data show CDR1 as SQVTM and CDR2 as ANQGSEA. CDR3 coding DNA: TGCAGCGTTCCATCAGGGGCGATGGGAGCCGAGCAGTACTTC. It encodes CSVPSGAMGAEQYF.

The rearrangement joins TRBV15 to TRBJ1-2, with D uncertain. Germline-derived CDR1 and CDR2 are LNHNV and YYDKDF (reference sequence). CDR3 length: 17 residues. V was clipped by 0 bases and J by 0 bases, with 14 bases between them. The CDR3 DNA is TGTGCCACCAGCAGAGATCGAAGACATTCTCCTAACTATGGCTACACCTTC. The encoded protein is CATSRDRRHSPNYGYTF.

This clone was counted a few times. The gene calls are TRBV7-6 and TRBJ1-4, with D tentatively TRBD1 (5 bases). The V gene's germline CDR1 is SGHVS and CDR2 FNYEAQ. The V end lost 0 bases, the J end lost 3 bases, and 11 bases lay between the germline ends. This CDR3 is built from 16 residues. The CDR3 region has the DNA TGTGCCAGCAGCTTAGCGGGGATACAGGCTAATGAAAAACTGTTTTTT. Protein product: CASSLAGIQANEKLFF. Full variable domain (outside the CDR3, taken from reference TRBV7-6 and TRBJ1-4): GAGVSQSPRYKVTKRGQDVALRCDPISGHVSLYWYRQALGQGPEFLTYFNYEAQQDKSGLPNDRFSAERPEGSISTLTIQRTEQRDSAMYRCASSLAGIQANEKLFFGSGTQLSVL.

The table lists this clone with a few counts. J is TRBJ2-6 and V is TRBV6-1; a weak D match, TRBD1 (6 bases). V was pared by 6 bases and J by 1 base, with 10 bases between. Germline-derived CDR1 and CDR2 are MNHNS and SASEGT. CDR3 size: 15 residues. CDR3 protein: CASRGALSGANVLTF. The CDR3, as DNA: TGTGCCAGCAGGGGGGCCTTATCTGGGGCCAACGTCCTGACTTTC.

The V gene is TRBV2, the J gene TRBJ1-5; TRBD1 aligns across 7 bases. V lost 5 bases and J lost 5; bases outside the gene matches: 15. Per the germline V gene, CDR1 is SNHLY and CDR2 is FYNNEI. This CDR3 has 17 amino acids. The CDR3 DNA follows: TGTGCCAGCAGTAAAGACAGGGCCCTTGCTACGGATCAGCCCCAGCATTTT. This sequence encodes CASSKDRALATDQPQHF. Looking up the rest from reference TRBV2 and TRBJ1-5 gives the full variable domain: EPEVTQTPSHQVTQMGQEVILRCVPISNHLYFYWYRQILGQKVEFLVSFYNNEISEKSEIFDDQFSVERPDGSNFTLKIRSTKLEDSAMYFCASSKDRALATDQPQHFGDGTRLSIL.

The chain employs TRBV29-1 and TRBJ2-6; TRBD2 is a possible D gene (6 bases). The ends were cut back, 3 bases at V and 0 bases at J, with 15 bases in the middle. Germline values: CDR1 SQVTM, CDR2 ANQGSEA. The CDR3 is made up of 17 amino acids. CDR3 sequence reads: CSVDSGTGSSGANVLTF. As DNA, the CDR3 is TGCAGCGTTGACTCTGGGACTGGGAGCTCTGGGGCCAACGTCCTGACTTTC.